This TCR beta chain was profiled in a study of blood T cells in healthy people across ages. With a J-beta primer mix and a sample-barcoded 5' primer, a second PCR ran 7 to 11 cycles. TCRdb re-called the 5' RACE reads with MiXCR, one entry per CDR3 protein. The sample lists some 1,500,000 distinct CDR3 sequences; 35% to 45% were seen once. The CDR3 is 16 amino acids. Germline CDR1 is SGHTA and CDR2 is FQGNSA. Losses at the gene ends were 2 bases for V and 4 bases for J; bases not matched to a gene: 9. V is TRBV7-2 and J is TRBJ1-2; 8 bases fit TRBD1. Sequenced input: blood. The clonotype comes from a woman between 18 and 29 years old in good health. The CDR3 region is CASSLTTGGLIYGYTF. The CDR3 region has the DNA TGTGCCAGCAGCTTAACAACAGGGGGACTCATCTATGGCTACACCTTC. The entire variable domain, with the rest obtained from reference TRBV7-2 and TRBJ1-2, is as follows: GAGVSQSPSNKVTEKGKDVELRCDPISGHTALYWYRQSLGQGLEFLIYFQGNSAPDKSGLPSDRFSAERTGGSVSTLTIQRTQQEDSAVYLCASSLTTGGLIYGYTFGSGTRLTVV.